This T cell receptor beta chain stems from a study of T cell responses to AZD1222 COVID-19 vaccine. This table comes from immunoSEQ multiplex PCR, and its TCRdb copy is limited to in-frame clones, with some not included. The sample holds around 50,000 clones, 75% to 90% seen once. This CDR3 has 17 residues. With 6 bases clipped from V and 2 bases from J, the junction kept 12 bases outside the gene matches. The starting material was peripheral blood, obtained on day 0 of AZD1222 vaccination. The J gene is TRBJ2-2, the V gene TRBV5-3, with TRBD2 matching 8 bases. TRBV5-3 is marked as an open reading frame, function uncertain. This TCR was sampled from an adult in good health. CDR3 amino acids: CARILDPGTSNTGELFF. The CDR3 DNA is TGTGCCAGAATTTTGGACCCCGGGACTAGTAACACCGGGGAGCTGTTTTTT.